The next 15 T cell receptor beta chains were all read from a single sample in a study of blood T cell repertoires in COVID-19. Here immunoSEQ multiplex PCR was the method, and the copy in TCRdb shows in-frame clones only, minus some. The sample yields about 63,000 clones, roughly 68% seen once. The material sequenced was peripheral blood. The receptors stem from a woman of 80 years or more with acute or convalescent COVID-19.

The V call is TRBV7-2, the J call TRBJ1-2, with 8 nucleotides matching TRBD1. This CDR3 is 15 amino acids long. V shed 5 bases and J 3 bases; nucleotides not matched to a gene: 8. Germline CDR1 is SGHTA and CDR2 is FQGNSA. The CDR3: CASSPRQGRDYGYTF. The CDR3, as DNA: TGTGCCAGCAGCCCGCGACAGGGGCGAGACTATGGCTACACCTTC.

This clone has just a few counts. The chain employs TRBV7-9 and TRBJ2-1, with D perhaps TRBD2 (6 bases). The CDR3 has 15 residues. The V end was cut by 0 bases, the J end by 4 bases, with 10 bases between. Germline loops: CDR1 SEHNR, CDR2 FQNEAQ (reference sequence). CDR3: CASSLASGPYNEQFF. The CDR3 bases are TGTGCCAGCAGCTTAGCTAGCGGCCCTTACAATGAGCAGTTCTTC.

V and J are TRBV7-9 and TRBJ2-7, with TRBD1 matching over 7 bases. Germline CDR1 SEHNR, CDR2 FQNEAQ (reference sequence). CDR3 size: 16 residues. The V gene end was trimmed by 4 bases and the J gene end by 1 base; junction bases not matched to a gene: 10. CDR3 nucleotides: TGTGCCAGCAGCTCTCTAGAATGGACAGGTTCCTACGAGCAGTACTTC. Protein: CASSSLEWTGSYEQYF.

V gene TRBV15 combines with J gene TRBJ2-2; D may be TRBD2 (5 bases). The CDR3 covers 16 residues. Trimming stripped 0 bases from V and 5 bases from J, with 13 bases between. Germline V gene sequence: CDR1 LNHNV, CDR2 YYDKDF (reference sequence). The CDR3 DNA reads as TGTGCCACCAGCAGAGAAGGCCTAGCTTCGACCGGGGAGCTGTTTTTT. Translation: CATSREGLASTGELFF.

This rearrangement joins TRBV7-2 to TRBJ2-5; the match to TRBD2 covers 11 bases. Per the germline V gene, CDR1 is SGHTA and CDR2 is FQGNSA. CDR3 length: 15 amino acids. J was trimmed by 9 bases and V by 1 base; bases with no gene match: 7. The CDR3 region is CASSLGSGRVMAQYF. Here the CDR3 DNA reads TGTGCCAGCAGCTTAGGTAGCGGGAGGGTAATGGCCCAGTACTTC.

The V gene is TRBV3-1 (or the pseudogene TRBV3-2), the J gene TRBJ2-1; 10 nucleotides match TRBD2. With 1 base clipped from V and 10 bases from J, the junction kept 10 bases outside the gene matches. Germline CDR1 LGHDT, CDR2 YNNKEL (reference sequence). The CDR3 sequence is 16 residues long. CDR3 sequence reads: CASSQGVGEREGEQFF. The CDR3 DNA is TGTGCCAGCAGCCAAGGGGTTGGAGAGCGGGAGGGCGAGCAGTTCTTC.

The chain recombines TRBV30 with TRBJ2-3; D gene ambiguous. Trimming pared 0 bases from V and 0 bases from J, leaving 10 bases between. The CDR3 totals 15 residues. Germline lookup yields CDR1 GTSNPN and CDR2 SVGIG (reference sequence). The CDR3 DNA is TGTGCCTGGAGTGTAGATCAGGTTAGCACAGATACGCAGTATTTT. This translates into CAWSVDQVSTDTQYF.

The chain links TRBV18 to TRBJ1-3; TRBD1 matches 7 bases. J gave up 2 bases and V 2 bases, and 6 bases lay outside the gene matches. The CDR3 sequence is 16 residues long. Germline V lookup: CDR1 KGHSH, CDR2 LQKENI. The CDR3 loop is CASSPTGQGAGNTIYF. The CDR3 coding sequence is TGTGCCAGCTCACCAACCGGGCAGGGGGCTGGAAACACCATATATTTT.

The chain uses TRBV4-3 and TRBJ1-1, with no clear D. V was shortened by 1 base and J by 0 bases, with 9 bases between the two germline ends. The CDR3 is 15 residues long. Germline values: CDR1 LGHNA, CDR2 YSLEER. The CDR3 nucleotides read TGCGCCAGCAGCCAAGGGTTGCAGGTGAACACTGAAGCTTTCTTT. It translates to CASSQGLQVNTEAFF.

The chain joins TRBV5-1 to TRBJ2-5; 10 bases line up with TRBD2. Germline V gene sequence: CDR1 SGHRS, CDR2 YFSETQ. This CDR3 spans 14 amino acids. V lost 1 base to trimming and J lost 5 bases; unmatched junction nucleotides: 2. The CDR3 nucleotides are TGCGCCAGCAGCTTGTCTAGCGGGAGTGAGACCCAGTACTTC. Translation: CASSLSSGSETQYF.

The V and J genes are TRBV5-5 and TRBJ2-7, with 10 bases fitting TRBD2. Germline lookup yields CDR1 SGHKS and CDR2 YYEKEE (reference sequence). This CDR3 is built from 15 residues. Unmatched junction bases numbered 9, after V lost 3 bases and J lost 6 bases. The CDR3 here is CASSSQAGGPGEQYF. The CDR3 nucleotides are TGTGCCAGCAGCTCACAAGCGGGAGGGCCTGGCGAGCAGTACTTC. Together with reference TRBV5-5 and TRBJ2-7, the CDR3 gives the full variable domain: DAGVTQSPTHLIKTRGQQVTLRCSPISGHKSVSWYQQVLGQGPQFIFQYYEKEERGRGNFPDRFSARQFPNYSSELNVNALLLGDSALYLCASSSQAGGPGEQYFGPGTRLTVT.

The chain recombines TRBV11-3 with TRBJ2-1, with D perhaps matching TRBD1 (6 bases). This CDR3 spans 15 amino acids. The germline gives CDR1 SGHNT, CDR2 YENEEA. The ends were cut back, 5 bases at V and 12 bases at J, with 23 bases in the middle. The DNA for the CDR3 is TGTGCCAGCAGCCTTGGACAGTCTTCCTGGGTTGGGCAGTTCTTC. It encodes CASSLGQSSWVGQFF.

This clone was detected only once. The chain joins TRBV14 to TRBJ1-3, with a weak D call TRBD1 (5 bases). The germline V gene encodes CDR1 SGHDN and CDR2 FVKESK. Trimming pared 4 bases from V and 0 bases from J, leaving 13 bases between. CDR3 length equals 16 residues. CDR3 loop: CASSLITTASGNTIYF. DNA for the CDR3: TGTGCCAGCAGCCTAATTACGACAGCCTCTGGAAACACCATATATTTT.

J is TRBJ1-2 and V is TRBV28; perhaps TRBD1 as D (6 bases). The CDR3 has 15 amino acids. V shed 6 bases and J shed 5 bases, with 19 bases lying between them. Germline values: CDR1 MDHEN, CDR2 SYDVKM. The CDR3 DNA reads TGTGCCAGCAGACCCGCCACGGGACACCTATATGGCTACACCTTC. Protein sequence: CASRPATGHLYGYTF.

This sequence joins TRBV5-6 and TRBJ2-2; D is ambiguous. The germline CDR1 and CDR2 sequences are SGHDT and YYEEEE. The CDR3 loop spans 14 amino acids. Trimming shortened V by 5 bases and J by 5 bases, and 13 bases separated the two germline ends. CDR3 sequence: CASRGDLGTGELFF. The CDR3 DNA reads as TGTGCCAGCAGAGGAGATTTGGGTACCGGGGAGCTGTTTTTT.